Listed here is a single T cell receptor (beta chain). No cognate antigen has been identified for it. Base quality data are lacking; no much larger clone is found one base away. The germline V gene supplies CDR1 SQVTM and CDR2 ANQGSEA. V and J are truncated by 4 bases and 2 bases respectively, leaving an intervening sequence of 11 bases. The CDR3, cysteine through phenylalanine, is 13 amino acids long. This entry keeps only the CDR3 DNA: 39 bases, framed from base 1. To prepare the library, multiplex PCR was applied. TCRdb lists the instrument as Illumina HiSeq 4000. iRepertoire HTBI primers and Arm-PCR amplification of CDR3 regions were used to construct TCR beta libraries. Before sequencing, the PCR products went through gel purification. As for the original processing: Across samples, roughly 60 TRBV and 15 or so TRBJ segments were identified and used for gene usage analysis of CDR3 amino acid clonotypes. COPE and FqMerger were used to merge the filtered high-quality paired reads into contigs. Contigs were aligned with BLAST to IMGT TRBV, TRBD and TRBJ reference genes, and CDR3 was defined per IMGT. Any clonotype with a frequency above 0.1% was counted as a highly expanded clone. Repertoire diversity was measured by Shannon entropy, and V-J evenness by the Gini coefficient. A clonotype was considered public if more than one individual shared it. TCRdb trimmed the raw reads at Q25, called clones with MiXCR and kept productive beta chains. Each record represents a unique CDR3 protein, reported with the most common genes and DNA among its rows. For this entry, the V and J calls and clone size follow TCRdb and not the study's own pipeline. For this sample the table gives a few hundred thousand distinct CDR3 sequences, of which about a quarter were detected only once. The leading ten clones occupy about a quarter of the sample.

The sample comes from a study of regulatory T cells in long-lasting Graves disease (dated by TCRdb to the early 2020s). Regarding the study in general: Persistent Graves' disease meant more than 5 years of antithyroid drug treatment with TSH receptor autoantibodies that stayed positive. Persistent Graves' disease patients were compared with newly diagnosed Graves' disease patients by peripheral blood TCR sequencing and RNA sequencing. A total of some 33 samples were covered by TCR sequencing, comprising some 13 persistent and approximately 20 newly diagnosed Graves' disease patients. In the clinical cohort, patients with persistent Graves' disease had used antithyroid drugs for an average of about 10.3 years. The study took place in China and was registered as a clinical trial.

The time point label of this sample denotes: persistent/refractory GD, antithyroid drugs over 5 years with positive TRAb. RNA was extracted from PBMCs in TRIzol for both TCR sequencing and RNA sequencing. Graves' disease was diagnosed according to American Thyroid Association guidelines. Recruitment of patients was carried out at an endocrinology department in Xi'an, China. Each patient gave approximately 10 milliliters of peripheral blood, collected in an EDTA anticoagulant tube. Ficoll Paque Plus density gradient separation was used to isolate PBMCs, and no additional T cell sorting was done. An Agilent 2100 Bioanalyzer and agarose gel were used to assess RNA quality, and a NanoDrop 2000 was used to measure RNA concentration. The investigation overall reported the following: Persistent Graves' disease patients showed lower TCR Shannon entropy and fewer highly expanded clones than newly diagnosed patients, suggesting clonal expansion. Only the TCR beta chain was sequenced and analyzed. A larger number of public clonotypes was shared among persistent patients (about 2,700) than among newly diagnosed patients (roughly 930). TRBV28, TRBJ1-2 and TRBJ2-5 were preferentially used in persistent disease, while TRBV20-1 and TRBJ2-1 were favored in newly diagnosed disease. The authors noted that the small sample size was a limitation that may lower accuracy. Peripheral blood alone was examined, since thyroid tissue, which constituted the primary lesion, could not be accessed.

The input for sequencing was peripheral blood mononuclear cells (PBMCs), taken when the disease was refractory, from a patient treated with antithyroid drugs. The TCR sequence derives from a female donor with Graves disease. Recombination connected TRBV29-1 to TRBJ2-5, with the D call perhaps TRBD1 or TRBD2, each one matching 6 bases. The CDR3 reads CSVVEGGQETQYF. Here is the DNA: TGCAGCGTTGTAGAGGGGGGTCAAGAGACCCAGTACTTC.